This paragraph covers one T cell receptor (beta chain) sequence. Its antigen remains unknown. This sample was included in a study of post-analysis software for immune sequencing data. Study overall: The disease courses covered relapsing-remitting, secondary progressive and progressive-relapsing multiple sclerosis.

Overall study findings and caveats: Multiple sclerosis was associated with a significant reduction in normalized Chao1 diversity relative to controls. F measure grouped same-batch samples tightly together.

Included in the TCR beta cDNA libraries were unique molecular identifiers. Roughly 500,000 cDNA molecules came from around 1 to 10 million T cells. TCRdb analysed the PCR reads with MiXCR anew, one entry per CDR3 protein. The table shows about 800,000 distinct CDR3 sequences, with roughly 29% occurring only once. The specimen was blood. The receptor comes from a girl aged 5 to 17 with multiple sclerosis.

The CDR3 loop is CASSWKSSETQYF. CDR3 DNA sequence: TGTGCCAGCAGCTGGAAGTCCTCAGAGACCCAGTACTTC. The chain couples TRBV7-2 to TRBJ2-5; D is undetermined. The CDR3 covers 13 residues. Germline V CDR1 and CDR2: SGHTA, FQGNSA. V was cut by 4 bases and J by 4 bases, with 10 bases left in between.